A single sample is the source of the 28 T cell receptor beta chains below, sequenced in a study of identifying expanded T cells in peripheral blood. Using immunoSEQ multiplex PCR, the repertoire was profiled, and TCRdb retains in-frame clones only, with some absent. The data hold tens of thousands of clones, with about 88% observed a single time. The sequenced sample consisted of blood. Receptors were obtained from a person aged 18 to 75 in good health.

The gene calls are TRBV27 and TRBJ2-7, with D hard to call. Germline assignment: CDR1 MNHEY and CDR2 SMNVEV (reference sequence). CDR3 length equals 14 residues. The germline V and J ends were trimmed by 5 bases and 3 bases, with 14 bases remaining between them. CDR3: CASSPDPRSYEQYF. In DNA form, the CDR3 reads TGTGCCAGCAGTCCGGACCCCCGTAGCTACGAGCAGTACTTC.

This chain connects TRBV4-3 to TRBJ1-4, with D possibly being TRBD1 (5 bases). V was clipped by 1 base and J by 2 bases, with 17 bases between them. The CDR3 covers 18 residues. From germline, CDR1 is LGHNA and CDR2 YSLEER. As DNA, the CDR3 is TGCGCCAGCAGCCAAGCTACTGGTCCGGGGCGGACTAATGAAAAACTGTTTTTT. Residues: CASSQATGPGRTNEKLFF.

The chain combines TRBV5-1 with TRBJ2-1; TRBD2 matches 8 bases. The CDR3 consists of 15 residues. Germline V lookup: CDR1 SGHRS, CDR2 YFSETQ. After removal of 4 bases from V and 3 bases from J, the junction contained 6 bases not matched to a gene. The CDR3 DNA is TGCGCCAGCAGCCACACTAGCGGCCTCTACAATGAGCAGTTCTTC. This gives the protein CASSHTSGLYNEQFF.

J is TRBJ2-4 and V is TRBV9; D gene unclear. Germline values: CDR1 SGDLS, CDR2 YYNGEE. The V gene lost 7 bases and the J gene lost 8 bases, with 16 bases spanning the gap. This CDR3 is built from 13 residues. The CDR3: CASSPWDGDIQYF. Written as DNA, the CDR3 is TGTGCCAGCTCCCCCTGGGATGGGGACATTCAGTACTTC.

The genes are TRBV19 and TRBJ2-3; D gene uncertain. V lost 3 bases to trimming and J lost 5 bases, with 18 bases between them. From germline, CDR1 is LNHDA and CDR2 SQIVND (reference sequence). The CDR3 contains 16 residues. The CDR3 DNA sequence: TGTGCCAGTAGTATTGTTGGGTCCATGCCCCAAGATACGCAGTATTTT. Translated, it gives CASSIVGSMPQDTQYF.

The chain has TRBV7-9 and TRBJ2-7; D unclear. Trimming shortened V by 7 bases and J by 1 base, and 14 bases separated the two germline ends. CDR1 and CDR2 (germline): SEHNR, FQNEAQ (reference sequence). The CDR3 totals 14 residues. The CDR3 DNA follows: TGTGCCAGCACCGAAGGTTACGGATCCTACGAGCAGTACTTC. This codes for CASTEGYGSYEQYF.

The chain couples TRBV6-5 to TRBJ2-5; D may match TRBD1 or TRBD2 (5 bases each). The CDR3 length is 12 residues. Germline V CDR1 and CDR2: MNHEY, SVGAGI. The V end was cut by 0 bases, the J end by 7 bases, with 6 bases between. The DNA of the CDR3 is TGTGCCAGCAGTTACTCGAGGGGGACCCAGTACTTC. Translated: CASSYSRGTQYF.

This clone was recorded many times. This chain connects TRBV27 to TRBJ1-4, with TRBD1 matching over 9 bases. Germline CDR1 MNHEY, CDR2 SMNVEV (reference sequence). This CDR3 comprises 14 residues. V lost 5 bases to trimming and J lost 4 bases; unmatched junction nucleotides: 2. The CDR3 DNA follows: TGTGCCAGCAGTCAGACAGGGGGTAATGAAAAACTGTTTTTT. Its protein is CASSQTGGNEKLFF.

This clone has only a few counts. The chain recombines TRBV5-4 with TRBJ1-1, with 8 bases aligning to TRBD1. After removal of 4 bases from V and 5 bases from J, the junction contained 7 bases not matched to a gene. The CDR3 sequence is 14 residues long. Germline V gives CDR1 SGHNT, CDR2 YYREEE (reference sequence). The CDR3, as DNA: TGTGCCAGCAGCCATCGACAGGGGTTAACTGAAGCTTTCTTT. This encodes CASSHRQGLTEAFF.

This clone showed up just a few times. The chain couples TRBV28 to TRBJ2-7; a possible D gene is TRBD1 (6 bases). This CDR3 spans 15 amino acids. The ends were cut back, 6 bases at V and 1 base at J, with 16 bases in the middle. Germline-derived CDR1 and CDR2 are MDHEN and SYDVKM. The CDR3 here is CASSLTRDTSYEQYF. CDR3 sequence (DNA): TGTGCCAGCAGCTTAACCCGGGACACATCCTACGAGCAGTACTTC.

The rearrangement links TRBV18 to TRBJ2-7, with TRBD1 matching 7 bases. Per germline, CDR1 KGHSH and CDR2 LQKENI. The ends lost 4 bases at V and 2 bases at J; junction bases unmatched: 8. The CDR3 spans 15 residues. The CDR3 loop is CASSLRTGATYEQYF. DNA for the CDR3: TGTGCCAGCTCACTCAGGACAGGTGCAACCTACGAGCAGTACTTC. The full variable domain, its missing parts supplied by reference TRBV18 and TRBJ2-7, is NAGVMQNPRHLVRRRGQEARLRCSPMKGHSHVYWYRQLPEEGLKFMVYLQKENIIDESGMPKERFSAEFPKEGPSILRIQQVVRGDSAAYFCASSLRTGATYEQYFGPGTRLTVT.

The V gene is TRBV6-5, the J gene TRBJ2-6, with TRBD2 as a possible D gene (6 bases). This CDR3 has 15 amino acids. The germline V gene encodes CDR1 MNHEY and CDR2 SVGAGI. V was clipped by 2 bases and J by 11 bases, with 16 bases between them. CDR3 bases: TGTGCCAGCAGTTACGCGGGGTCTCAATCGGACGTCCTGACTTTC. It is translated as CASSYAGSQSDVLTF.

The table lists this clone with a count of one. This sequence joins TRBV11-3 and TRBJ2-7; D not certain. This CDR3 contains 12 residues. Trimming stripped 6 bases from V and 5 bases from J, with 11 bases between. Germline CDR1 reads SGHNT; CDR2 reads YENEEA. The CDR3: CASSSKGNEQYF. The CDR3 coding sequence is TGTGCCAGCAGTTCTAAGGGTAACGAGCAGTACTTC.

This rearrangement joins TRBV13 to TRBJ2-5; D might be TRBD1 or TRBD2, each matching 5 bases. From germline, CDR1 is PRHDT and CDR2 FYEKMQ (reference sequence). The CDR3 consists of 14 residues. Trimming took off 0 bases at V and 2 bases at J, with 7 bases between the two ends. CDR3 in DNA: TGTGCCAGCAGCTTAGGGGGGGTACAAGAGACCCAGTACTTC. Residues: CASSLGGVQETQYF.

The chain combines TRBV2 with TRBJ2-1, with D tentatively TRBD2 (5 bases). CDR3 size: 13 residues. Trimming removed 7 bases at V and 3 bases at J, with 10 bases between. The germline V gene encodes CDR1 SNHLY and CDR2 FYNNEI. The CDR3 protein is CASKDYLYNEQFF. CDR3 coding DNA: TGTGCCAGCAAAGACTACCTCTACAATGAGCAGTTCTTC.

The V call is TRBV28, the J call TRBJ1-5, with 8 bases that match TRBD1. The CDR3 has 14 amino acids. After removal of 4 bases from V and 7 bases from J, the junction contained 6 bases not matched to a gene. Germline CDR1 and CDR2: MDHEN and SYDVKM. CDR3 sequence reads: CASSSGQGLQPQHF. In DNA form, the CDR3 reads TGTGCCAGCAGTTCCGGACAGGGCCTACAGCCCCAGCATTTT.

J is TRBJ2-3 and V is TRBV19, with D unresolved. Germline V CDR1 and CDR2: LNHDA, SQIVND (reference sequence). The CDR3 spans 15 residues. Deletions cut 1 base from V and 0 bases from J, with 8 bases between. As DNA, the CDR3 is TGTGCCAGTAGTATAGTGGCTGTAAGCACAGATACGCAGTATTTT. This translates into CASSIVAVSTDTQYF.

The chain couples TRBV7-2 to TRBJ1-2, with TRBD1 identical over 7 bases. This CDR3 comprises 15 residues. Germline-derived CDR1 and CDR2 are SGHTA and FQGNSA. The trim removed 5 bases at V and 6 bases at J, leaving 12 bases unmatched. CDR3 nucleotide sequence: TGTGCCAGCAGCCCAAGCCGAGGGGGCGCAGATGGCTACACCTTC. Its protein is CASSPSRGGADGYTF.

This clone was seen a single time. V usage is TRBV4-3 and J usage is TRBJ2-7; D is uncertain. The CDR3 spans 16 residues. CDR1 LGHNA and CDR2 YSLEER come from the germline V gene. V lost 1 base and J lost 3, with 16 bases in between. Here the CDR3 reads CASSQGAAGRSYEQYF. The DNA of the CDR3 is TGCGCCAGCAGCCAAGGTGCTGCAGGTCGGAGCTACGAGCAGTACTTC.

V usage is TRBV28 and J usage is TRBJ2-7; 7 bases map to TRBD2. Germline loops: CDR1 MDHEN, CDR2 SYDVKM. CDR3 length: 14 amino acids. Trimming cost V 7 bases and J 0 bases; bases outside gene matches: 6. The CDR3 coding sequence is TGTGCCAGCAAACTAGCGATTAGCTCCTACGAGCAGTACTTC. Translation: CASKLAISSYEQYF. Full variable domain (outside the CDR3, taken from reference TRBV28 and TRBJ2-7): DVKVTQSSRYLVKRTGEKVFLECVQDMDHENMFWYRQDPGLGLRLIYFSYDVKMKEKGDIPEGYSVSREKKERFSLILESASTNQTSMYLCASKLAISSYEQYFGPGTRLTVT.

The rearrangement joins TRBV11-2 to TRBJ1-6, with unresolved D. V lost 0 bases and J lost 8, with 8 bases in between. CDR1 is SGHAT, CDR2 FQNNGV, per germline. This CDR3 has 14 amino acids. Here the CDR3 reads CASSLDGVYSPLHF. The CDR3, as DNA: TGTGCCAGCAGCTTAGACGGGGTTTATTCACCCCTCCACTTT.

V usage is TRBV7-9 and J usage is TRBJ2-7, with D uncertain. CDR1 SEHNR and CDR2 FQNEAQ come from the germline V gene (reference sequence). The CDR3 spans 14 residues. The V gene lost 0 bases and the J gene lost 2 bases, with 8 bases spanning the gap. CDR3 region: CASSLAGRTYEQYF. DNA of the CDR3: TGTGCCAGCAGCTTAGCGGGTAGAACCTACGAGCAGTACTTC.

This chain connects TRBV10-3 to TRBJ1-1; 11 positions agree with TRBD1. This CDR3 contains 15 residues. Germline lookup yields CDR1 ENHRY and CDR2 SYGVKD. Unmatched junction bases numbered 3, after V lost 2 bases and J lost 4 bases. In DNA form, the CDR3 reads TGTGCCATCAGTGAGAGGGACAGGGGGGGCACTGAAGCTTTCTTT. Its translation: CAISERDRGGTEAFF.

The CDR3, as DNA: TGTGCCAGCTCACCGGTCGCGTTAGGGGATCCCGGGTCCTACGAGCAGTACTTC. As protein: CASSPVALGDPGSYEQYF. V and J are TRBV18 and TRBJ2-7; a weak D match, TRBD1 (5 bases). Per the germline V gene, CDR1 is KGHSH and CDR2 is LQKENI. The V gene lost 3 bases and the J gene lost 1 base, with 22 bases spanning the gap. The CDR3 length is 18 residues.

This clone was detected only a few times. This sequence joins TRBV7-9 and TRBJ1-2, with D possibly TRBD1 on 6 matching bases. Per germline, CDR1 SEHNR and CDR2 FQNEAQ (reference sequence). The CDR3 contains 17 residues. V lost 4 bases to trimming and J lost 6 bases, with 24 bases between them. The CDR3 DNA follows: TGTGCCAGCAGCTCCCCACTAATAACAGGGAGAGAAGATGGCTACACCTTC. This translates into CASSSPLITGREDGYTF. Looking up the rest from reference TRBV7-9 and TRBJ1-2 gives the full variable domain: DTGVSQNPRHKITKRGQNVTFRCDPISEHNRLYWYRQTLGQGPEFLTYFQNEAQLEKSRLLSDRFSAERPKGSFSTLEIQRTEQGDSAMYLCASSSPLITGREDGYTFGSGTRLTVV.

This clone has only one observation. The rearrangement uses TRBV18 and TRBJ1-4; D ambiguous. V dropped 2 bases and J dropped 4 bases, with 17 bases sitting between them. The CDR3 runs to 17 residues. Germline V CDR1 and CDR2: KGHSH, LQKENI. The CDR3 sequence: CASSPFAVGQINEKLFF. The DNA of the CDR3 is TGTGCCAGCTCACCATTTGCCGTAGGTCAAATTAATGAAAAACTGTTTTTT.

This chain links TRBV5-4 with TRBJ2-5, with 8 bases lining up with TRBD2. The CDR3 covers 13 residues. Germline values: CDR1 SGHNT, CDR2 YYREEE (reference sequence). With 4 bases clipped from V and 5 bases from J, the junction kept 4 bases outside the gene matches. CDR3 sequence (DNA): TGTGCCAGCAGCCAGGGACTAGGGGAGACCCAGTACTTC. Its protein product is CASSQGLGETQYF.

The chain employs TRBV6-5 and TRBJ1-3; TRBD1 is a possible D gene (6 bases). V lost 6 bases to trimming and J lost 0 bases, with 9 bases between them. CDR1 is MNHEY and CDR2 is SVGAGI in the germline V gene. The CDR3 totals 14 residues. The CDR3: CASRGGLSGNTIYF. CDR3 nucleotides: TGTGCCAGCAGAGGGGGTCTCTCTGGAAACACCATATATTTT.